These 7 T cell receptor beta chains share one sample of origin, sequenced in a study of human T cells and chemical hapten exposure. TCRdb ran MiXCR on the RACE reads and lists one entry per CDR3 protein. Seen here are more than 300,000 distinct CDR3 sequences, approximately 5.1% observed once, and the top ten hold just over 2.5%. Regarding time point: pre-sensitization, week 0. Stated treatment: therapeutic diphenylcyclopropenone sensitization with weekly scalp DPC. Here the sequenced sample was whole blood, taken in connection with sensitization to the hapten diphenylcyclopropenone (DPC). These receptors were taken from a woman aged 45-59 years with alopecia areata. Some clones in this sample may be carry-over from other donors' samples.

Regarding this clonotype: This could be a read error, since a much larger clone is one nucleotide away. The rearrangement uses TRBV29-1 and TRBJ2-5; D might be TRBD1 or TRBD2, each matching 5 bases. Looked up from germline, CDR1 is SQVTM and CDR2 is ANQGSEA. This CDR3 is built from 13 residues. In DNA form, the CDR3 reads TGCAGCGTTGAGGGACGGATCCAAGAGACCCGGTACTTC. It specifies CSVEGRIQETRYF.

Comment on this clonotype: An end of the junction differs from the germline gene, which may be a read error. J is TRBJ2-3 and V is TRBV12-3 or TRBV12-4; D is possibly TRBD1 or TRBD2 (5 bases each). There are 15 residues in the CDR3. The chain's CDR3 is CPSSFRGANTDTQYF. CDR3 nucleotide sequence: TGTCCCAGCAGTTTTAGAGGGGCGAACACAGATACGCAGTATTTT.

This clonotype was seen repeatedly, ten times or more. The chain employs TRBV12-3 or TRBV12-4 and TRBJ2-1; unclear D gene. The CDR3 runs to 14 residues. V was trimmed by 5 bases and J by 4 bases, leaving 12 bases between them. The CDR3 is CASSRETLYNEQFF. CDR3 nucleotide sequence: TGTGCCAGCAGTCGCGAGACACTATACAATGAGCAGTTCTTC.

This clonotype was counted a few times. This chain links TRBV20-1 with TRBJ1-6; D unclear. Trimming took off 3 bases at V and 8 bases at J, with 11 bases between the two ends. The CDR3 spans 13 residues. In germline, CDR1 is DFQATT, CDR2 SNEGSKA (reference sequence). CDR3 sequence reads: CSARRDKDSPLHF. The CDR3, as DNA: TGCAGTGCTAGGCGGGATAAGGATTCACCCCTCCACTTT.

This clonotype was found many times. This chain uses TRBV20-1 with TRBJ1-1; possibly TRBD1 for D (5 bases). The V gene lost 0 bases and the J gene lost 7 bases, with 15 bases spanning the gap. Germline V gene data show CDR1 as DFQATT and CDR2 as SNEGSKA (reference sequence). The CDR3 is made up of 14 amino acids. CDR3 DNA: TGCAGTGCTAGAGATCCGGGGGTAGCGGTTGAAGCTTTCTTT. Its translation: CSARDPGVAVEAFF.

Ten or more counts support this clonotype. The chain combines TRBV10-3 with TRBJ2-1; TRBD2 aligns across 8 bases. Germline-derived CDR1 and CDR2 are ENHRY and SYGVKD. The CDR3 length is 14 residues. With 6 bases clipped from V and 6 bases from J, the junction kept 7 bases outside the gene matches. CDR3 coding DNA: TGTGCCATCAGAACCAGCGGGGGTAGCAATGAGCAGTTCTTC. Protein sequence: CAIRTSGGSNEQFF.

This clonotype occurred many times. The chain employs TRBV20-1 and TRBJ2-1, with 12 bases matching TRBD2. This CDR3 is 15 amino acids long. Losses at the gene ends were 2 bases for V and 6 bases for J; bases not matched to a gene: 5. Looked up from germline, CDR1 is DFQATT and CDR2 is SNEGSKA (reference sequence). The CDR3 DNA follows: TGCAGTGCTAGATACCCTAGCGGGGGGGCCAATGAGCAGTTCTTC. It translates to CSARYPSGGANEQFF.